This T cell receptor (beta chain) was found in a study of T cell responses to AZD1222 COVID-19 vaccine. The study, taken as a whole, reports: Spike-specific TCR breadth and depth were elevated following two AZD1222 doses.

Method: immunoSEQ multiplex PCR; TCRdb's copy keeps in-frame clones and lacks some. Seen here are approximately 300,000 clones, 90% to 95% observed once, and the top ten hold around 0.6%. The CDR3 contains 16 residues. Germline values: CDR1 MGHRA, CDR2 YSYEKL. V dropped 3 bases and J dropped 6; count of bases not matched to a gene: 5. To note about this clone: The antigen remains unidentified.

Sequenced here: peripheral blood, sampled 28 days after the second AZD1222 dose. The source is an adult who received the AZD1222 COVID-19 vaccine. V and J are TRBV4-1 and TRBJ2-1; 13 nucleotides align to TRBD2. CDR3 sequence: CASSHPGLAGLNEQFF. DNA for the CDR3: TGCGCCAGCAGCCACCCGGGACTAGCGGGGCTCAATGAGCAGTTCTTC.